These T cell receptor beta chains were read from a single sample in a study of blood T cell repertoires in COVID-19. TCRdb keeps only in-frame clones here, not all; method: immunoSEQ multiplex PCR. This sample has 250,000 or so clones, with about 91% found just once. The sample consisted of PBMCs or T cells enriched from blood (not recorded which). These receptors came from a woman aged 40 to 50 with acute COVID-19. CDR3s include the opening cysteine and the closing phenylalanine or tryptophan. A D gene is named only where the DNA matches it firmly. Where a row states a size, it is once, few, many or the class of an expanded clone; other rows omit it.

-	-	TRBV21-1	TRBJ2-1	TGTGCCAGCAGTTTAGCGGGAGCTCGAGTAAACAATGAGCAGTTCTTC	CASSLAGARVNNEQFF
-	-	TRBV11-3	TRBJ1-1	TGTGCCAGCAAACCTCGGTTGGCTCCCACGGGGACTGAAGCTTTCTTT	CASKPRLAPTGTEAFF
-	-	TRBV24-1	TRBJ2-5	TGTGCCACCAGTGATTTCAAGACCCAGTACTTC	CATSDFKTQYF
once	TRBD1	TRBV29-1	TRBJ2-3	TGCAGCGTATACAGGGGTCGGGGAGATACGCAGTATTTT	CSVYRGRGDTQYF
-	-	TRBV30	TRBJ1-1	TGTGCCTGGATCTCCCCCGTGGGGCAGGCCTCCGGAGCTTTCTTT	CAWISPVGQASGAFF
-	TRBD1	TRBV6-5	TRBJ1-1	TGTGCCAGCAGTTACCAGGGACAGGGGGACGCTGAAGCTTTCTTT	CASSYQGQGDAEAFF
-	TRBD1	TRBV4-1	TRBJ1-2	TGCGCCAGCAGCCAACCGGTGGGACAGGGGATAAGAGGCTACACCTTC	CASSQPVGQGIRGYTF
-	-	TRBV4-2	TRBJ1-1	TGTGCCAGCAGCGGTGGGGACGGACAGTCCTCTGAAGCTTTCTTT	CASSGGDGQSSEAFF
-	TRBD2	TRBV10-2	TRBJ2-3	TGCGCCAGCAGCGCCGTCGGGGGGGGAAGCACAGATACGCAGTATTTT	CASSAVGGGSTDTQYF
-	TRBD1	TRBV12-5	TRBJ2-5	TGTGCTAGTGGTTGGGACAGGGGTCAGACCCAGTACTTC	CASGWDRGQTQYF